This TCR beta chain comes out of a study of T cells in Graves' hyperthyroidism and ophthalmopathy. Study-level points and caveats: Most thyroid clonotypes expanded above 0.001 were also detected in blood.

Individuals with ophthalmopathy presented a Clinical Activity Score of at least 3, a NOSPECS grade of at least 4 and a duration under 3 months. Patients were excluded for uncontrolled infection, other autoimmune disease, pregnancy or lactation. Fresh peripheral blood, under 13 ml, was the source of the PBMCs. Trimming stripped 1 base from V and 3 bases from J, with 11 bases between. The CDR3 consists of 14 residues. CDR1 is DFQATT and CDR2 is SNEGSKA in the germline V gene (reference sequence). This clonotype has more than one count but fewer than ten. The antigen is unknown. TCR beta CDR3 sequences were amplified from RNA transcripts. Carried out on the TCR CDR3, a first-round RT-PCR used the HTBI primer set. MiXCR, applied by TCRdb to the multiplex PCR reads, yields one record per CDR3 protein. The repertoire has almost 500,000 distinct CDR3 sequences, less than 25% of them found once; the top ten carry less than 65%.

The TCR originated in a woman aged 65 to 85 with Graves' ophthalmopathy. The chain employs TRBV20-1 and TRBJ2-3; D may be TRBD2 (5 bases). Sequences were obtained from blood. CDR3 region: CSARVGVRTDTQYF. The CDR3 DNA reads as TGCAGTGCTAGAGTGGGAGTTCGTACAGATACGCAGTATTTT.